The 5 T cell receptor beta chains below come from one sample, sequenced in a study of blood T cells in healthy people across ages (dated by TCRdb to the mid-2010s). The receptor library was made with 5' RACE. The instrument was an Illumina HiSeq 2500. A second roughly 6 to 12 cycle PCR used a sample-barcoded 5' primer and a J-beta primer mix. TCRdb reran the public reads through fastp at Q25 and MiXCR, keeping productive beta chains. One record per CDR3 amino acid sequence lists the most common genes and DNA. The sample contains about 1.8 million distinct CDR3 sequences, less than 50% of them found a single time. Approximately 2.1% of the sample is held by the ten biggest clonotypes. What was sequenced was blood. These receptors originate from a middle-aged woman in good health.

Concerning this clonotype: The junction differs from germline at one of its ends, possibly a read error. V gene TRBV10-3 combines with J gene TRBJ2-5, with TRBD1 identical over 10 bases. There are 14 residues in the CDR3. Germline V lookup: CDR1 ENHRY, CDR2 SYGVKD. The CDR3 spells CAVSRTGGQETQYF. CDR3 nucleotide sequence: TGTGCCGTCAGTAGGACAGGGGGACAAGAGACCCAGTACTTC.

This chain uses TRBV6-2 or TRBV6-3 with TRBJ1-1, with D possibly being TRBD1 (6 bases). The CDR3 runs to 12 residues. From germline, CDR1 is MNHEY and CDR2 SVGEGT. V lost 6 bases and J 4 bases, leaving 9 bases between the germline ends. CDR3 sequence reads: CASRGQSTEAFF. The CDR3 nucleotides read TGTGCCAGCAGAGGACAGAGCACTGAAGCTTTCTTT.

The DNA for the CDR3 is TGTGCCAGTAGAGCCCCTCTAATGGGGAATACGCAGTATTTT. Its translation is CASRAPLMGNTQYF. J is TRBJ2-3 and V is TRBV19, with no clear D. The CDR3 consists of 14 residues. The germline V gene has CDR1 LNHDA and CDR2 SQIVND (reference sequence). Trimming stripped 6 bases from V and 7 bases from J, with 17 bases between.

The J gene is TRBJ2-3, the V gene TRBV4-3; 11 bases map to TRBD2. This CDR3 region has 16 residues. Germline-derived CDR1 and CDR2 are LGHNA and YSLEER. J gave up 5 bases and V 5 bases, and 9 bases lay outside the gene matches. The CDR3 bases are TGCGCCAGCAGCTTTAGGACTAGCGGGCCCCGAGATACGCAGTATTTT. Its translation: CASSFRTSGPRDTQYF.

The chain joins TRBV27 to TRBJ2-7; unclear D gene. CDR1 MNHEY and CDR2 SMNVEV come from the germline V gene (reference sequence). The CDR3 loop spans 15 amino acids. V lost 6 bases and J lost 7, with 22 bases in between. CDR3: CASSPLAENPGEQYF. In DNA form, the CDR3 reads TGTGCCAGCAGCCCCCTCGCCGAGAACCCCGGGGAGCAGTACTTC.